This TCR beta chain was sequenced during a study of T cell repertoires in cytomegalovirus infection. Overall study: Public signatures in TCR beta pointed to CMV infection and matching HLA type.

TCRdb ran MiXCR on the reads and lists one entry per CDR3 protein. The sample includes fewer than 1,000,000 distinct CDR3 sequences, around 32% of them seen just once. A few counts support this clonotype. The antigen is unknown. Germline CDR1 and CDR2: MDHEN and SYDVKM. V lost 7 bases and J lost 0; bases outside the gene matches: 2. CDR3 length equals 15 residues. Study conclusions and caveats: Identification of carriers of CMV plus the relevant HLA was achieved through cumulative public TCR beta family frequency. Ex vivo, HLA-C-restricted CMV-specific TCR beta clonotypes prevailed over the rest of the response.

The material was cultured CD8+ T cells from PBMCs, obtained from culture after CMV antigen stimulation. This clonotype was obtained from a human donor in good health (CMV status not recorded). Some clones in this sample may be carry-over from other donors' samples. The V and J genes are TRBV28 and TRBJ1-5; 11 nucleotides match TRBD1. The chain's CDR3 is CASTGTGGSNQPQHF. DNA of the CDR3: TGTGCCAGCACGGGGACAGGGGGTAGCAATCAGCCCCAGCATTTT.